These 4 T cell receptor beta chains share one sample of origin, sequenced in a study of blood T cells in healthy people across ages (dated by TCRdb to the mid-2010s). Library method: 5' RACE. For sequencing, an Illumina HiSeq 2500 was employed. A second PCR of 7 to 11 cycles was performed with a sample-barcoded 5' primer and a J-beta primer mix. TCRdb passed the public sequencing reads through fastp at Q25 and MiXCR, retaining productive beta sequences. Entries that share a CDR3 protein sequence are merged under the most common genes and DNA. This sample holds 1.5 million to 2 million distinct CDR3 sequences; almost 35% were observed only once. The ten largest clones capture approximately 10% of the sample. Sequenced input: blood. The receptors were gathered from a woman aged 30 to 39 in good health.

CDR3 DNA sequence: TGTGCCATTTCGGGAGGCCCTTCGCCCGGGACCAACGTCCTGACTTTC. Protein: CAISGGPSPGTNVLTF. V usage is TRBV10-3 and J usage is TRBJ2-6; 7 bases are shared with TRBD2. The germline V gene encodes CDR1 ENHRY and CDR2 SYGVKD. V lost 9 bases and J lost 8; bases outside the gene matches: 16. CDR3 size: 16 residues.

This clonotype was seen only a few times. The chain couples TRBV3-1 to TRBJ1-6; D not certain. The germline gives CDR1 LGHDT, CDR2 YNNKEL (reference sequence). The V end lost 4 bases, the J end lost 13 bases, and 11 bases lay between the germline ends. The CDR3 sequence is 12 residues long. Written as DNA, the CDR3 is TGTGCCAGCAGCCCAAACCCGGGGCCCCTCCACTTT. It is translated as CASSPNPGPLHF.

This clonotype has only a few counts. The CDR3 coding sequence is TGTGCCAGCAGTGAATACTACAACCAAGAGACCCAGTACTTC. It translates to CASSEYYNQETQYF. V usage is TRBV6-1 and J usage is TRBJ2-5; D is unresolved. Germline V gene lookup returns CDR1 MNHNS and CDR2 SASEGT. The CDR3 sequence is 14 residues long. Trimming took off 2 bases at V and 0 bases at J, with 7 bases between the two ends.

In its sample, this clonotype was seen a few times. J is TRBJ2-1 and V is TRBV10-3, with TRBD1 as a possible D gene (5 bases). This CDR3 is built from 13 residues. Germline CDR1 reads ENHRY; CDR2 reads SYGVKD. Trimming removed 6 bases from V and 4 bases from J, with 10 bases in between. The CDR3 sequence is CAISLQEYNEQFF. The CDR3 DNA sequence: TGTGCCATCAGCCTACAGGAATACAATGAGCAGTTCTTC.